The present entry profiles one T cell receptor (beta chain) with its context. Antigen unknown. The record originates from a study of T cells in Graves' hyperthyroidism and ophthalmopathy. Overall study results and limits: Most thyroid-expanded clonotypes above 0.001 were also found in blood. Model output signaled ophthalmopathy a median around 6.9 months ahead of onset.

Clinical symptoms, serum thyroxine, TRAb, thyroid ultrasound and orbital computed tomography informed diagnoses. CDR1 ENHRY and CDR2 SYGVKD come from the germline V gene. V lost 8 bases, J lost 2 bases, and 6 bases stayed unmatched. The CDR3 is 15 amino acids. TCR beta CDR3 region amplification was performed from RNA transcripts. First-round RT-PCR of the TCR CDR3 relied on the HTBI primer set. One entry per CDR3 protein, called by TCRdb with MiXCR from the multiplex PCR reads. The data contain about 570,000 distinct CDR3 sequences, roughly 50% of them seen just once; the ten biggest clones take up 15% to 20%.

This TCR was sampled from an adult woman with Graves' disease, either hyperthyroidism or ophthalmopathy (not recorded which). Input material: peripheral blood or thyroid tissue (not recorded which). The chain joins TRBV10-3 to TRBJ2-5, with 12 positions matching TRBD2. The CDR3 nucleotides read TGTGCCATCGGGGCTAGCGGGAGGGGACAAGAGACCCAGTACTTC. Amino acids: CAIGASGRGQETQYF.